This T cell receptor (beta chain) comes out of a study of blood T cell repertoires in COVID-19. Germline lookup yields CDR1 LNHDA and CDR2 SQIVND (reference sequence). There are 17 residues in the CDR3. V was clipped by 0 bases and J by 1 base, with 10 bases between them. Generated by immunoSEQ multiplex PCR, the TCRdb table keeps only in-frame clones and is missing some. The data hold more than 250,000 clones, with 83% observed a single time. The chain couples TRBV19 to TRBJ1-6; D is unclear. This sequence was found in a woman between 50 and 59 years old with acute or convalescent COVID-19. Sequenced sample: peripheral blood. CDR3 sequence (DNA): TGTGCCAGTAGTATAGATCGAACGGGTTCCTATAATTCACCCCTCCACTTT. Its translation: CASSIDRTGSYNSPLHF.